The 15 T cell receptor beta chains presented below share a single source sample, sequenced in a study of T cells in Graves' hyperthyroidism and ophthalmopathy. Template material for amplifying TCR beta CDR3 regions consisted of RNA transcripts. First-round RT-PCR with HTBI primers amplified the TCR CDR3 region. MiXCR was run by TCRdb on the multiplex PCR reads, yielding one entry per CDR3 protein. The data contain 400,000 to 600,000 distinct CDR3 sequences, around 16% of them singletons. Sequenced material: blood. These TCRs come from a woman younger than 45 with Graves' ophthalmopathy.

This clonotype was found many times. This chain joins TRBV20-1 and TRBJ2-7; D is undetermined. This CDR3 spans 12 amino acids. Trimming took off 2 bases at V and 4 bases at J, with 9 bases between the two ends. Germline CDR1 is DFQATT and CDR2 is SNEGSKA (reference sequence). In nucleotides, the CDR3 is TGCAGTGCTAGAAGTAAAACTTACGAGCAGTACTTC. Amino acids: CSARSKTYEQYF.

V gene TRBV11-2 combines with J gene TRBJ2-1; 10 bases align to TRBD1. Unmatched junction bases numbered 6, after V lost 4 bases and J lost 0 bases. Germline V gives CDR1 SGHAT, CDR2 FQNNGV. This CDR3 has 17 residues. The CDR3 DNA reads as TGTGCCAGCAGCTCCAGTGGGACAGGGGCCTCCTACAATGAGCAGTTCTTC. This codes for CASSSSGTGASYNEQFF.

This chain links TRBV5-1 with TRBJ2-1; 11 bases are a match to TRBD2. Germline loops: CDR1 SGHRS, CDR2 YFSETQ. Trimming cost V 7 bases and J 0 bases; bases outside gene matches: 9. This CDR3 has 17 residues. The DNA for the CDR3 is TGCGCCAGCGGACCGACCCTAGCGGGAGGCTCCTACAATGAGCAGTTCTTC. Translated, it gives CASGPTLAGGSYNEQFF. Full variable domain (rest looked up from reference TRBV5-1 and TRBJ2-1): KAGVTQTPRYLIKTRGQQVTLSCSPISGHRSVSWYQQTPGQGLQFLFEYFSETQRNKGNFPGRFSGRQFSNSRSEMNVSTLELGDSALYLCASGPTLAGGSYNEQFFGPGTRLTVL.

In this sample, this clonotype turned up a few times. This chain connects TRBV5-1 to TRBJ2-7; D is perhaps TRBD2 (5 bases). CDR1 and CDR2 (germline): SGHRS, YFSETQ. This CDR3 is built from 15 residues. Between the trimmed V and J ends, which lost 4 bases and 6 bases, there was a span of 20 bases. The CDR3 sequence: CASSPLEPRRFEQYF. The CDR3 DNA follows: TGCGCCAGCAGCCCACTAGAACCCAGAAGGTTCGAGCAGTACTTC.

Ten or more counts support this clonotype. The rearrangement links TRBV6-1 to TRBJ2-7; D is perhaps TRBD1 (5 bases). The CDR3 is 16 amino acids. Per the germline V gene, CDR1 is MNHNS and CDR2 is SASEGT. V was clipped by 5 bases and J by 4 bases, with 21 bases between them. The CDR3 coding sequence is TGTGCCAGCAGTCGTACAACAGGCCCCAAAAGGTACGAGCAGTACTTC. The encoded protein is CASSRTTGPKRYEQYF.

This clonotype occurred many times. The chain couples TRBV20-1 to TRBJ2-1; D is unclear. Trimming removed 1 base at V and 3 bases at J, with 7 bases between. Germline V gene sequence: CDR1 DFQATT, CDR2 SNEGSKA (reference sequence). This CDR3 has 13 amino acids. CDR3 bases: TGCAGTGCTAGAGCGCCGCGCTACAATGAGCAGTTCTTC. It encodes CSARAPRYNEQFF.

This clonotype was picked up many times. This chain joins TRBV5-5 and TRBJ2-3, with no clear D. Germline assignment: CDR1 SGHKS and CDR2 YYEKEE (reference sequence). The CDR3 extends over 16 amino acids. The V end lost 5 bases, the J end lost 2 bases, and 18 bases lay between the germline ends. The CDR3 sequence: CASSQWGSILTDTQYF. The DNA for the CDR3 is TGTGCCAGCAGTCAGTGGGGTTCTATCCTCACAGATACGCAGTATTTT.

This clonotype was recorded at least ten times. This sequence joins TRBV12-3 or TRBV12-4 and TRBJ2-7, with 7 bases fitting TRBD1. This CDR3 comprises 12 residues. The V and J ends lost 6 bases and 9 bases, in that order; junction bases with no gene match: 8. This CDR3 reads CASSPTGSGQYF. The CDR3 bases are TGTGCCAGCAGCCCGACAGGGTCTGGGCAGTACTTC.

This clonotype has a count of ten or more. The chain couples TRBV28 to TRBJ2-1, with D unclear. Germline CDR1 is MDHEN and CDR2 is SYDVKM. The CDR3 has 11 amino acids. Trimming pared 3 bases from V and 9 bases from J, leaving 6 bases between. CDR3 bases: TGTGCCAGCAGTTTGTCTACTGAGCAGTTCTTC. It encodes CASSLSTEQFF. The entire variable domain, with the rest obtained from reference TRBV28 and TRBJ2-1, is as follows: DVKVTQSSRYLVKRTGEKVFLECVQDMDHENMFWYRQDPGLGLRLIYFSYDVKMKEKGDIPEGYSVSREKKERFSLILESASTNQTSMYLCASSLSTEQFFGPGTRLTVL.

The J gene is TRBJ1-3, the V gene TRBV28, with D unclear. Deletions cut 7 bases from V and 0 bases from J, with 16 bases between. Germline V gene lookup returns CDR1 MDHEN and CDR2 SYDVKM. CDR3 length equals 16 residues. CDR3 residues: CASKESQASSGNTIYF. The CDR3 region has the DNA TGTGCCAGCAAAGAATCTCAAGCTAGCTCTGGAAACACCATATATTTT.

This clonotype was counted only a few times. The chain links TRBV6-2 or TRBV6-3 to TRBJ2-3; D gene uncertain. CDR1 and CDR2 from the germline V gene are MNHEY and SVGEGT. The CDR3 has 12 amino acids. V was trimmed by 4 bases and J by 10 bases, leaving 12 bases between them. The chain's CDR3 is CASSSDWDAQYF. The CDR3 DNA reads as TGTGCCAGCAGTTCCGATTGGGATGCGCAGTATTTT.

This chain joins TRBV19 and TRBJ2-5; possible D gene TRBD1, 6 bases. The CDR3 extends over 14 amino acids. V was trimmed by 2 bases and J by 7 bases, leaving 14 bases between them. Germline V lookup: CDR1 LNHDA, CDR2 SQIVND (reference sequence). CDR3 residues: CASSILAGDGTQYF. DNA of the CDR3: TGTGCCAGTAGTATACTGGCAGGGGATGGGACCCAGTACTTC.

The chain uses TRBV19 and TRBJ2-1; 7 bases are a match to TRBD1. Looked up from germline, CDR1 is LNHDA and CDR2 is SQIVND (reference sequence). J was trimmed by 8 bases and V by 6 bases; bases with no gene match: 10. This CDR3 is built from 14 residues. The CDR3 here is CASSVQGTAYEQFF. CDR3 DNA: TGTGCCAGTAGCGTCCAGGGGACAGCATATGAGCAGTTCTTC.

This clonotype showed up just a few times. The rearrangement uses TRBV7-2 and TRBJ2-7; weak D call: TRBD2 (6 bases). The CDR3 loop spans 16 amino acids. Germline lookup yields CDR1 SGHTA and CDR2 FQGNSA. V lost 1 base and J 6 bases, leaving 19 bases between the germline ends. This CDR3 is CASSLGVRGLAGEQYF. In DNA, the CDR3 is TGTGCCAGCAGCTTAGGTGTAAGGGGACTCGCGGGCGAGCAGTACTTC.

The rearrangement uses TRBV7-3 and TRBJ1-5; D unresolved. The CDR3 runs 14 residues. Germline loops: CDR1 SGHTA, CDR2 FQGTGA. Trimming took off 2 bases at V and 0 bases at J, with 5 bases between the two ends. The CDR3 DNA reads TGTGCCAGCAGCTTATTGTCTAGCAATCAGCCCCAGCATTTT. Encoded protein: CASSLLSSNQPQHF. Full variable domain (rest looked up from reference TRBV7-3 and TRBJ1-5): GAGVSQTPSNKVTEKGKYVELRCDPISGHTALYWYRQSLGQGPEFLIYFQGTGAADDSGLPNDRFFAVRPEGSVSTLKIQRTERGDSAVYLCASSLLSSNQPQHFGDGTRLSIL.